The next 20 T cell receptor beta chains were all read from a single sample in a study of beta chain features in type 1 diabetes. For these TCRs, the target antigens are not known. Since all of the isolated RNA was reverse transcribed, expressed TCRB transcripts were what got sequenced. Only in-frame clones appear in the TCRdb table, and some are missing; sequencing was by immunoSEQ multiplex PCR. The data show about 340,000 clones, around 8.5% seen once. Study-wide points: Among all four CD4+ subsets, Type 1 diabetes patients had TCRB CDR3s that were moderately but significantly shorter.

Source material: central memory CD4+ T cells from blood. The receptors were gathered from a young man with type 1 diabetes.

This clone came up a few times. V and J are TRBV7-2 and TRBJ2-2; the D is unclear. Looked up from germline, CDR1 is SGHTA and CDR2 is FQGNSA. This CDR3 is 14 amino acids long. V was trimmed by 2 bases and J by 1 base, leaving 5 bases between them. The CDR3 is CASSLTRNTGELFF. CDR3 sequence (DNA): TGTGCCAGCAGCTTAACCCGGAACACCGGGGAGCTGTTTTTT.

A few counts support this clone. The rearrangement links TRBV7-2 to TRBJ2-5; D may match TRBD1 or TRBD2 (5 bases each). The ends were cut back, 6 bases at V and 1 base at J, with 18 bases in the middle. This CDR3 is 16 amino acids long. The V gene's germline CDR1 is SGHTA and CDR2 FQGNSA. The CDR3 protein is CASSPLAGTTQETQYF. In DNA, the CDR3 is TGTGCCAGCAGTCCTTTGGCAGGGACCACCCAAGAGACCCAGTACTTC.

The genes are TRBV6-5 and TRBJ1-3; no clear D gene. Trimming pared 0 bases from V and 3 bases from J, leaving 12 bases between. The CDR3 contains 16 residues. Germline CDR1 is MNHEY and CDR2 is SVGAGI. For the CDR3, the DNA is TGTGCCAGCAGTTACTCGCACAGAGGAGTTGGAAACACCATATATTTT. It codes for CASSYSHRGVGNTIYF.

Only a few counts were recorded for this clone. The chain uses TRBV7-9 and TRBJ1-4; possibly TRBD1 for D (5 bases). The germline V gene has CDR1 SEHNR and CDR2 FQNEAQ (reference sequence). The ends were cut back, 2 bases at V and 8 bases at J, with 15 bases in the middle. This CDR3 region has 15 residues. In DNA form, the CDR3 reads TGTGCCAGCAGCTTACATCTCTCACAGGTCGAAAAACTGTTTTTT. Translated, it gives CASSLHLSQVEKLFF. Using reference TRBV7-9 and TRBJ1-4 for the parts outside the CDR3, the full variable domain is DTGVSQNPRHKITKRGQNVTFRCDPISEHNRLYWYRQTLGQGPEFLTYFQNEAQLEKSRLLSDRFSAERPKGSFSTLEIQRTEQGDSAMYLCASSLHLSQVEKLFFGSGTQLSVL.

This clone was seen more than once but under ten times. V and J are TRBV7-2 and TRBJ1-6, with TRBD1 as a possible D gene (6 bases). V dropped 6 bases and J dropped 7 bases, with 13 bases sitting between them. In germline, CDR1 is SGHTA, CDR2 FQGNSA. The CDR3 extends over 14 amino acids. CDR3 sequence: CASRSGQENSPLHF. The CDR3 DNA sequence: TGTGCCAGCAGGTCGGGACAAGAAAATTCACCCCTCCACTTT.

The V and J genes are TRBV14 and TRBJ2-3, with TRBD2 identical over 8 bases. Trimming at V came to 5 bases and at J to 3 bases, leaving 10 bases not matched to a gene. Germline-derived CDR1 and CDR2 are SGHDN and FVKESK. CDR3 size: 16 residues. CDR3 nucleotide sequence: TGTGCCAGCAGCTTACAACCGGGACTAGGGACAGATACGCAGTATTTT. Translation: CASSLQPGLGTDTQYF.

This rearrangement joins TRBV2 to TRBJ2-7; 11 bases line up with TRBD1. V dropped 5 bases and J dropped 4; count of bases not matched to a gene: 7. This CDR3 comprises 15 residues. Germline CDR1 is SNHLY and CDR2 is FYNNEI. The CDR3 sequence: CASSKGQGGGYEQYF. As DNA, the CDR3 is TGTGCCAGCAGTAAGGGACAGGGGGGAGGATACGAGCAGTACTTC. The whole variable domain, filled in from reference TRBV2 and TRBJ2-7, reads EPEVTQTPSHQVTQMGQEVILRCVPISNHLYFYWYRQILGQKVEFLVSFYNNEISEKSEIFDDQFSVERPDGSNFTLKIRSTKLEDSAMYFCASSKGQGGGYEQYFGPGTRLTVT.

This clone was picked up a small number of times. Other DNA variants within this sample encode the same CDR3. The rearrangement uses TRBV4-3 and TRBJ2-1; TRBD2 matches 11 bases. Trimming took 4 bases from V and 4 from J; bases not matched to a gene: 3. CDR1 and CDR2 from the germline V gene are LGHNA and YSLEER. The CDR3 loop spans 15 amino acids. In nucleotides, the CDR3 is TGCGCCAGCAGCCTCACTAGCGGGGGTTACAATGAGCAGTTCTTC. This translates into CASSLTSGGYNEQFF.

The table lists this clone with a few counts. The same CDR3 also results from other DNA sequences found in this sample. The rearrangement joins TRBV11-2 to TRBJ2-3; TRBD1 matches at 8 bases. J was trimmed by 1 base and V by 3 bases; bases with no gene match: 0. This CDR3 comprises 14 residues. Germline loops: CDR1 SGHAT, CDR2 FQNNGV. This CDR3 is CASSLDRGTDTQYF. The DNA of the CDR3 is TGTGCCAGCAGCTTGGACAGGGGCACAGATACGCAGTATTTT.

This clone was counted between two and nine times. The V gene is TRBV6-5, the J gene TRBJ2-7, with D perhaps TRBD1 (6 bases). Germline-derived CDR1 and CDR2 are MNHEY and SVGAGI. The CDR3 spans 13 residues. V was cut by 2 bases and J by 5 bases, with 10 bases left in between. Here the CDR3 reads CASSYGGVNEQYF. For the CDR3, the DNA is TGTGCCAGCAGTTACGGGGGCGTAAACGAGCAGTACTTC.

The chain links TRBV5-1 to TRBJ2-7; D possibly corresponds to TRBD1 (6 bases). V was shortened by 7 bases and J by 6 bases, with 20 bases between the two germline ends. Per the germline V gene, CDR1 is SGHRS and CDR2 is YFSETQ. The CDR3 runs 14 residues. The CDR3 DNA sequence: TGCGCCAGCGCTAGAACACCACAGGGATCCGAGCAGTACTTC. This translates into CASARTPQGSEQYF.

This clone appeared a few times. This sequence joins TRBV27 and TRBJ1-1, with a tentative D call TRBD1 (6 bases). The CDR3 sequence is 14 residues long. Germline CDR1 and CDR2: MNHEY and SMNVEV (reference sequence). V lost 5 bases to trimming and J lost 3 bases, with 13 bases between them. The CDR3 nucleotides read TGTGCCAGCAGTGGACGGACAGATCACACTGAAGCTTTCTTT. Amino acids: CASSGRTDHTEAFF.

The chain links TRBV27 to TRBJ1-6; 9 nucleotides line up with TRBD1. In germline, CDR1 is MNHEY, CDR2 SMNVEV (reference sequence). The CDR3 extends over 17 amino acids. V lost 3 bases, J lost 9 bases, and 12 bases stayed unmatched. CDR3 amino acids: CASSFLGQGMGGSPLHF. CDR3 coding DNA: TGTGCCAGCAGTTTTTTGGGACAGGGAATGGGAGGTTCACCCCTCCACTTT.

This clone was seen ten or more times. V and J are TRBV5-1 and TRBJ1-2, with D perhaps matching TRBD1 (5 bases). The CDR3 loop spans 13 amino acids. The V and J ends lost 4 bases and 6 bases respectively, with 13 bases between them. Germline loops: CDR1 SGHRS, CDR2 YFSETQ. This CDR3 is CASSRDQLNGYTF. The CDR3 DNA reads TGCGCCAGCAGCCGGGACCAGCTCAATGGCTACACCTTC.

The chain combines TRBV7-2 with TRBJ1-1; D gene unclear. Germline-derived CDR1 and CDR2 are SGHTA and FQGNSA. The CDR3 runs to 16 residues. The V end lost 6 bases, the J end lost 10 bases, and 27 bases lay between the germline ends. The CDR3 region is CASRVALNPPPWGAFF. The CDR3 DNA is TGTGCCAGCAGGGTCGCTTTAAACCCCCCCCCTTGGGGAGCTTTCTTT.

The chain joins TRBV5-1 to TRBJ1-1; the D is unclear. CDR3 length: 16 amino acids. Germline assignment: CDR1 SGHRS and CDR2 YFSETQ. The germline V and J ends were trimmed by 0 bases and 0 bases, with 12 bases remaining between them. CDR3 residues: CASSLEESRMNTEAFF. CDR3 bases: TGCGCCAGCAGCTTGGAGGAGAGTCGGATGAACACTGAAGCTTTCTTT. The complete variable domain, with remaining parts taken from reference TRBV5-1 and TRBJ1-1, reads KAGVTQTPRYLIKTRGQQVTLSCSPISGHRSVSWYQQTPGQGLQFLFEYFSETQRNKGNFPGRFSGRQFSNSRSEMNVSTLELGDSALYLCASSLEESRMNTEAFFGQGTRLTVV.

This chain uses TRBV19 with TRBJ1-2; D gene unclear. Germline V gives CDR1 LNHDA, CDR2 SQIVND (reference sequence). Trimming shortened V by 5 bases and J by 0 bases, and 13 bases separated the two germline ends. The CDR3 extends over 15 amino acids. Written as DNA, the CDR3 is TGTGCCAGTAGTGAACGGTCTAAAGCTAACTATGGCTACACCTTC. It codes for CASSERSKANYGYTF. Using reference TRBV19 and TRBJ1-2 for the parts outside the CDR3, the full variable domain is DGGITQSPKYLFRKEGQNVTLSCEQNLNHDAMYWYRQDPGQGLRLIYYSQIVNDFQKGDIAEGYSVSREKKESFPLTVTSAQKNPTAFYLCASSERSKANYGYTFGSGTRLTVV.

The chain carries TRBV10-3 and TRBJ2-7, with D unclear. Trimming removed 0 bases at V and 0 bases at J, with 6 bases between. Per the germline V gene, CDR1 is ENHRY and CDR2 is SYGVKD. The CDR3 has 14 amino acids. The CDR3 DNA reads TGTGCCATCAGTGAGTCAACAAACTCCTACGAGCAGTACTTC. As protein: CAISESTNSYEQYF.

Many counts were recorded for this clone. This chain uses TRBV25-1 with TRBJ1-1; maybe TRBD1 (5 bases). The CDR3 is made up of 15 amino acids. Looked up from germline, CDR1 is MGHDK and CDR2 is SYGVNS. V was pared by 4 bases and J by 6 bases, with 18 bases between. CDR3 DNA sequence: TGTGCCAGCAGTGCGATGCAGGGCGGTGCATCTGAAGCTTTCTTT. Its protein is CASSAMQGGASEAFF.

The chain uses TRBV7-2 and TRBJ2-3; D is ambiguous. Germline values: CDR1 SGHTA, CDR2 FQGNSA. The V end was cut by 6 bases, the J end by 2 bases, with 15 bases between. This CDR3 spans 15 amino acids. This CDR3 is CASRNNPRNTDTQYF. The CDR3 DNA reads TGTGCCAGCAGAAATAACCCGCGGAACACAGATACGCAGTATTTT.